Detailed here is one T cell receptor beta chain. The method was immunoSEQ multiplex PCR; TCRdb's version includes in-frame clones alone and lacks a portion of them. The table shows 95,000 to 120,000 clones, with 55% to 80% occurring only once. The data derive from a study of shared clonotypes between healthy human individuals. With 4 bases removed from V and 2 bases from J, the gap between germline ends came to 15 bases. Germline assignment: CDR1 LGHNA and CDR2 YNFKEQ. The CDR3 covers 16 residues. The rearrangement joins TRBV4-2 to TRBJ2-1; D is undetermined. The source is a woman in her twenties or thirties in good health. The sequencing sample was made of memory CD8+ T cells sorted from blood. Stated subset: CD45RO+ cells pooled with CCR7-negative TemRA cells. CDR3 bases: TGTGCCAGCAGCCCCATGGGCCCATGGACCTACAATGAGCAGTTCTTC. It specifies CASSPMGPWTYNEQFF.